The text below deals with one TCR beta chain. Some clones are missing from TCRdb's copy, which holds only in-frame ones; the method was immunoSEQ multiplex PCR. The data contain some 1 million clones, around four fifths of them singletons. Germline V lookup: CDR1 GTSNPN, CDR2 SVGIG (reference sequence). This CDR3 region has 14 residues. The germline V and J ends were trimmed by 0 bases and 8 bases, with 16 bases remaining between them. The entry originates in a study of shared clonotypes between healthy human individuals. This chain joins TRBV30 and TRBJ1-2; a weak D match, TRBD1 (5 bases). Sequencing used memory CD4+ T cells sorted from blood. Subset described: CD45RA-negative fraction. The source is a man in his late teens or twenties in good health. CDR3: CAWSVGTDLDGYTF. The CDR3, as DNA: TGTGCCTGGAGTGTAGGGACGGACCTTGACGGCTACACCTTC.